The 24 T cell receptor beta chains below all came from one sample that was sequenced in a study of CD8 T cells in Susac syndrome. Reverse transcription of about 0.45 to 1 ug RNA used random hexamers. TCRdb re-called the immunoSEQ multiplex PCR reads through MiXCR, storing one row per CDR3 protein. The sample includes 210,000 or so distinct CDR3 sequences, over 90% of them seen just once. Sequenced: CD4+ T cells from PBMCs. All receptors come from a human donor with Susac syndrome.

The chain uses TRBV3-1 and TRBJ2-1, with 7 bases that match TRBD1. The junction had 1 base not matched to a gene; V was cut back by 2 bases and J by 6 bases. The length of the CDR3 is 13 residues. Germline values: CDR1 LGHDT, CDR2 YNNKEL (reference sequence). CDR3 loop: CASSQSGGNEQFF. As DNA, the CDR3 is TGTGCCAGCAGCCAATCAGGGGGCAATGAGCAGTTCTTC.

The gene calls are TRBV27 and TRBJ2-7; D is uncertain. The CDR3 covers 14 residues. V lost 5 bases, J lost 6 bases, and 17 bases lay in between. Germline V gives CDR1 MNHEY, CDR2 SMNVEV (reference sequence). The DNA of the CDR3 is TGTGCCAGCAGTCGAACGGCGATCTCGGGCGAGCAGTACTTC. This sequence encodes CASSRTAISGEQYF.

V is TRBV7-6 and J is TRBJ1-1; the D is unclear. V shed 5 bases and J shed 3 bases, with 13 bases lying between them. The CDR3 is 14 residues long. Germline values: CDR1 SGHVS, CDR2 FNYEAQ. This chain's CDR3 is CASSRVAGDTEAFF. DNA for the CDR3: TGTGCCAGCAGCCGGGTAGCGGGAGACACTGAAGCTTTCTTT.

The gene calls are TRBV5-1 and TRBJ1-1; TRBD1 agrees at 7 bases. V lost 1 base and J lost 0; bases outside the gene matches: 3. Germline CDR1 and CDR2: SGHRS and YFSETQ. This CDR3 comprises 15 residues. Here the CDR3 DNA reads TGCGCCAGCAGCTTGTCAGGGGGTGTGAACACTGAAGCTTTCTTT. Residues: CASSLSGGVNTEAFF.

The V gene is TRBV29-1, the J gene TRBJ2-1, with D perhaps assigned TRBD1 or TRBD2 (6 bases each). V lost 4 bases, J lost 4 bases, and 11 bases lay in between. Germline CDR1 and CDR2: SQVTM and ANQGSEA. CDR3 length: 13 amino acids. The CDR3 DNA reads as TGCAGCGTTGTCCGGGGGCGTTACAATGAGCAGTTCTTC. This gives the protein CSVVRGRYNEQFF.

This chain connects TRBV20-1 to TRBJ2-7, with D unresolved. Trimming stripped 0 bases from V and 0 bases from J, with 9 bases between. This CDR3 has 14 amino acids. Germline CDR1 DFQATT, CDR2 SNEGSKA (reference sequence). The CDR3 region is CSAREPGSSYEQYF. The CDR3 nucleotides read TGCAGTGCTAGAGAGCCAGGAAGCTCCTACGAGCAGTACTTC.

The gene calls are TRBV19 and TRBJ2-3; 7 nucleotides line up with TRBD1. The V gene's germline CDR1 is LNHDA and CDR2 SQIVND (reference sequence). V lost 4 bases, J lost 0 bases, and 4 bases stayed unmatched. This CDR3 is built from 15 residues. This chain's CDR3 is CASSTRDSSTDTQYF. The CDR3 DNA sequence: TGTGCCAGTAGTACCCGGGACAGTAGCACAGATACGCAGTATTTT.

This chain joins TRBV24-1 and TRBJ2-1; D perhaps matches TRBD1 (5 bases). V lost 3 bases, J lost 10 bases, and 12 bases lay in between. In germline, CDR1 is KGHDR, CDR2 SFDVKD. The CDR3 covers 13 residues. The DNA of the CDR3 is TGTGCCACCAGTGATAAAGGACAAAGGGAGCAGTTCTTC. Translated: CATSDKGQREQFF.

The chain recombines TRBV20-1 with TRBJ2-7, with 9 nucleotides matching TRBD2. Germline V gene data show CDR1 as DFQATT and CDR2 as SNEGSKA (reference sequence). The V segment lost 3 bases and the J segment 0 bases; nucleotides outside the gene matches: 9. The CDR3 has 16 residues. The CDR3 region is CSASLGLAPSSYEQYF. CDR3 DNA sequence: TGCAGTGCTAGTCTAGGACTAGCGCCAAGCTCCTACGAGCAGTACTTC.

This chain joins TRBV7-9 and TRBJ2-3; D may correspond to TRBD1 or TRBD2 (6 bases each). V was clipped by 5 bases and J by 11 bases, with 20 bases between them. Germline CDR1 is SEHNR and CDR2 is FQNEAQ (reference sequence). This CDR3 spans 14 amino acids. CDR3 sequence: CASSTDSFWEEQYF. CDR3 in DNA: TGTGCCAGCAGCACGGACAGTTTTTGGGAGGAGCAGTATTTT.

The chain is built from TRBV7-2 and TRBJ2-5; TRBD2 matches at 9 bases. Germline V gene lookup returns CDR1 SGHTA and CDR2 FQGNSA. This CDR3 is 16 amino acids long. With 2 bases clipped from V and 2 bases from J, the junction kept 6 bases outside the gene matches. CDR3 region: CASSLSGLAGQETQYF. CDR3 nucleotide sequence: TGTGCCAGCAGCTTAAGCGGGCTAGCGGGGCAAGAGACCCAGTACTTC.

This rearrangement joins TRBV5-6 to TRBJ2-1; D possibly corresponds to TRBD2 (5 bases). The ends were cut back, 0 bases at V and 4 bases at J, with 11 bases in the middle. Looked up from germline, CDR1 is SGHDT and CDR2 is YYEEEE. CDR3 length equals 15 residues. CDR3 nucleotides: TGTGCCAGCAGCTTGGTCCTAGGAGGTTACAATGAGCAGTTCTTC. Translation gives CASSLVLGGYNEQFF.

In its sample, this clonotype was seen a few times. The V gene is TRBV28, the J gene TRBJ2-5; the D is unclear. The CDR3 is 12 residues long. Germline V gives CDR1 MDHEN, CDR2 SYDVKM. V dropped 5 bases and J dropped 4 bases, with 8 bases sitting between them. The CDR3 nucleotides read TGTGCCAGCAGTCCCTCCCTAGAGACCCAGTACTTC. This translates into CASSPSLETQYF.

The gene calls are TRBV6-5 and TRBJ1-6; D remains ambiguous. V lost 0 bases and J 7 bases, leaving 13 bases between the germline ends. Germline V gene sequence: CDR1 MNHEY, CDR2 SVGAGI. The CDR3 consists of 16 residues. CDR3 sequence: CASSYSNTLGNSPLHF. CDR3 nucleotides: TGTGCCAGCAGTTACTCGAACACCCTGGGCAATTCACCCCTCCACTTT.

The gene calls are TRBV30 and TRBJ2-7; perhaps TRBD1 as D (6 bases). V shed 0 bases and J shed 4 bases, with 7 bases lying between them. The germline V gene has CDR1 GTSNPN and CDR2 SVGIG (reference sequence). The CDR3 loop spans 12 amino acids. The CDR3 coding sequence is TGTGCCTGGAGTGTACAGGGATACGAGCAGTACTTC. It yields the protein CAWSVQGYEQYF.

This clonotype was seen only once. V gene TRBV7-2 combines with J gene TRBJ2-3; possibly TRBD2 for D (7 bases). The CDR3 loop spans 15 amino acids. V was cut by 4 bases and J by 4 bases, with 15 bases left in between. From germline, CDR1 is SGHTA and CDR2 FQGNSA. The CDR3 region has the DNA TGTGCCAGCAGCTACGAGGGGGGGCGTTCAGATACGCAGTATTTT. As protein: CASSYEGGRSDTQYF.

This sequence joins TRBV7-9 and TRBJ2-5; D is uncertain. Germline CDR1 SEHNR, CDR2 FQNEAQ (reference sequence). Trimming removed 0 bases from V and 7 bases from J, with 6 bases in between. The CDR3 contains 12 residues. In DNA, the CDR3 is TGTGCCAGCAGCTTAGCGTCTCCGACCCAGTACTTC. Its translation: CASSLASPTQYF.

V gene TRBV19 combines with J gene TRBJ1-4; TRBD1 is a possible D gene (6 bases). The CDR3 consists of 13 residues. V shed 9 bases and J shed 8 bases, with 16 bases lying between them. In germline, CDR1 is LNHDA, CDR2 SQIVND (reference sequence). The CDR3 region is CASNQGRAEKLFF. In DNA form, the CDR3 reads TGTGCCAGCAACCAGGGGAGGGCGGAAAAACTGTTTTTT.

The rearrangement uses TRBV12-3 or TRBV12-4 and TRBJ1-4; 11 nucleotides line up with TRBD1. The CDR3 covers 15 residues. The junction had 5 bases not matched to a gene; V was cut back by 4 bases and J by 7 bases. The CDR3 region has the DNA TGTGCCAGCAGTTCCGGACAGGGGGCAAGTGAAAAACTGTTTTTT. It translates to CASSSGQGASEKLFF.

This chain connects TRBV3-1 to TRBJ1-4; a possible D gene is TRBD1 (6 bases). The germline CDR1 and CDR2 sequences are LGHDT and YNNKEL (reference sequence). The CDR3 is 15 amino acids. Trimming stripped 5 bases from V and 7 bases from J, with 17 bases between. The CDR3 sequence is CASSAPGVGAEKLFF. CDR3 nucleotides: TGTGCCAGCAGCGCTCCAGGGGTTGGGGCTGAAAAACTGTTTTTT. Based on the CDR3 plus reference TRBV3-1 and TRBJ1-4, the full variable domain is DTAVSQTPKYLVTQMGNDKSIKCEQNLGHDTMYWYKQDSKKFLKIMFSYNNKELIINETVPNRFSPKSPDKAHLNLHINSLELGDSAVYFCASSAPGVGAEKLFFGSGTQLSVL.

This chain joins TRBV20-1 and TRBJ2-5; 11 bases are a match to TRBD2. Germline CDR1 and CDR2: DFQATT and SNEGSKA (reference sequence). Trimming removed 0 bases from V and 8 bases from J; junction bases left unmatched: 8. The CDR3 consists of 15 residues. Here the CDR3 reads CSARERIAGGPTQYF. CDR3 coding DNA: TGCAGTGCTAGAGAAAGAATAGCGGGGGGGCCAACCCAGTACTTC.

The V and J genes are TRBV29-1 and TRBJ2-4; 10 nucleotides line up with TRBD2. Germline-derived CDR1 and CDR2 are SQVTM and ANQGSEA. V was pared by 4 bases and J by 8 bases, with 5 bases of the junction left unmatched. This CDR3 region has 13 residues. CDR3 loop: CSVGASGGDIQYF. The CDR3 nucleotides read TGCAGCGTTGGGGCTAGCGGGGGTGACATTCAGTACTTC.

The chain carries TRBV6-6 and TRBJ2-3, with a weak D call TRBD2 (6 bases). This CDR3 has 15 amino acids. The germline gives CDR1 MNHNY, CDR2 SVGAGI (reference sequence). The V end lost 8 bases, the J end lost 6 bases, and 21 bases lay between the germline ends. The CDR3: CASVSLSGLTDTQYF. The CDR3 coding sequence is TGTGCCAGCGTTTCCTTGTCGGGACTCACGGATACGCAGTATTTT.

The V and J genes are TRBV30 and TRBJ2-7; D gene ambiguous. The CDR3 has 12 residues. Germline-derived CDR1 and CDR2 are GTSNPN and SVGIG (reference sequence). V was shortened by 6 bases and J by 0 bases, with 9 bases between the two germline ends. The CDR3 spells CACSRSSYEQYF. The CDR3 DNA is TGTGCCTGCTCCCGAAGCTCCTACGAGCAGTACTTC.